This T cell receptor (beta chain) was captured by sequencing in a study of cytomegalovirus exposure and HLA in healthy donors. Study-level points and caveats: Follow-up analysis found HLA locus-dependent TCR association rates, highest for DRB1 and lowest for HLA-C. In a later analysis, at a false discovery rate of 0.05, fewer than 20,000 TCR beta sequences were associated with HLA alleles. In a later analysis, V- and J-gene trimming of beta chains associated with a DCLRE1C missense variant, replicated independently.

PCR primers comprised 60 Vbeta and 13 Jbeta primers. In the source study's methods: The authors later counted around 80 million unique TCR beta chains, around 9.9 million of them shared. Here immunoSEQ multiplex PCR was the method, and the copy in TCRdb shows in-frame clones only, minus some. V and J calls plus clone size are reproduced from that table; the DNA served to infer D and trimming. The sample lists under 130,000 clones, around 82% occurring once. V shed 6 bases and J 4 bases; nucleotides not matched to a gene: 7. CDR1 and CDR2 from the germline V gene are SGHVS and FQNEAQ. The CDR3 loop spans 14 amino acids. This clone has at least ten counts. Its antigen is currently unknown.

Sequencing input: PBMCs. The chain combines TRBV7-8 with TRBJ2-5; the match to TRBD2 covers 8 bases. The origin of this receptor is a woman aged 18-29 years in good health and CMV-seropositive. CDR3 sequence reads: CASSSGLAGETQYF. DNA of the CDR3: TGTGCCAGCAGTTCCGGACTAGCTGGAGAGACCCAGTACTTC.